Following are 5 T cell receptor beta chains from one sample sequenced in a study of blood T cell repertoires in COVID-19. TCRdb keeps only in-frame clones here, not all; method: immunoSEQ multiplex PCR. The sample has roughly 88,000 clones; 90% to 95% are singletons. The sample comprised peripheral blood. These TCRs come from a woman in her forties or fifties in a cohort sampled during active COVID-19.

The rearrangement links TRBV5-5 to TRBJ2-1; 11 bases agree with TRBD1. Trimming at V came to 4 bases and at J to 16 bases, leaving 7 bases not matched to a gene. The CDR3 totals 12 residues. Germline V gives CDR1 SGHKS, CDR2 YYEKEE (reference sequence). This CDR3 reads CASSGGQGGPFF. Written as DNA, the CDR3 is TGTGCCAGCAGCGGGGGACAGGGGGGCCCCTTCTTC.

The V and J genes are TRBV6-5 and TRBJ2-1; 9 positions agree with TRBD2. CDR1 is MNHEY, CDR2 SVGAGI, per germline. There are 15 residues in the CDR3. V shed 2 bases, J shed 9 bases, and the junction held 8 bases outside the gene matches. CDR3 sequence: CASSYQLAGRGEQFF. CDR3 DNA sequence: TGTGCCAGCAGTTACCAGCTAGCGGGGAGGGGTGAGCAGTTCTTC.

The chain uses TRBV27 and TRBJ1-2; 7 bases fit TRBD1. The CDR3 sequence is 17 residues long. Trimming at V came to 5 bases and at J to 0 bases, leaving 12 bases not matched to a gene. Germline CDR1 reads MNHEY; CDR2 reads SMNVEV (reference sequence). DNA for the CDR3: TGTGCCAGCAGTCGAGTCGGGGGACAGCCCTCTAACTATGGCTACACCTTC. This encodes CASSRVGGQPSNYGYTF.

The chain employs TRBV5-4 and TRBJ2-7; 12 nucleotides line up with TRBD1. The CDR3 length is 15 residues. Trimming took 5 bases from V and 4 from J; bases not matched to a gene: 7. The germline V gene encodes CDR1 SGHNT and CDR2 YYREEE (reference sequence). The DNA of the CDR3 is TGTGCCAGCAGGGATGCGGGACAGGGGGCTTACGAGCAGTACTTC. This translates into CASRDAGQGAYEQYF.

The rearrangement uses TRBV6-6 and TRBJ1-1; D is perhaps TRBD1 (6 bases). The V end lost 10 bases, the J end lost 1 base, and 13 bases lay between the germline ends. The CDR3 sequence is 13 residues long. CDR1 is MNHNY and CDR2 is SVGAGI in the germline V gene (reference sequence). CDR3 loop: CATLRTENTEAFF. In DNA form, the CDR3 reads TGTGCCACCTTGCGGACAGAGAACACTGAAGCTTTCTTT.